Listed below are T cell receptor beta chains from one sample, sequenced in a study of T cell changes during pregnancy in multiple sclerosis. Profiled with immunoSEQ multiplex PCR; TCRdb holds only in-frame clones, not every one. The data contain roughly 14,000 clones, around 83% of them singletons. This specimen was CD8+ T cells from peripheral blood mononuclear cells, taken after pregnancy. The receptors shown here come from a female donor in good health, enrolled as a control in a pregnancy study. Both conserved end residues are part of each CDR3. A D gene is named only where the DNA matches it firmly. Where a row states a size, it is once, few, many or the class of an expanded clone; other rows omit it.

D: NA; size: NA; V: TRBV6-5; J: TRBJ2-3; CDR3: CATSTDTDTQYF; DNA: TGTGCCACCTCGACAGACACAGATACGCAGTATTTT
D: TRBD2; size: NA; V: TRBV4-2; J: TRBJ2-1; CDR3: CASSQSLMAGEDNEQFF; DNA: TGTGCCAGCAGCCAATCCCTCATGGCGGGAGAGGACAATGAGCAGTTCTTC
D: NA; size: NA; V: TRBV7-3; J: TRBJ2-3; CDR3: CASSLMHLGADTQYF; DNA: TGTGCCAGCAGCTTAATGCATCTGGGGGCGGATACGCAGTATTTT
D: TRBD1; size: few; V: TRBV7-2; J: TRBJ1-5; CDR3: CASSLDRAQPQHF; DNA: TGTGCCAGCAGTTTAGACAGGGCTCAGCCCCAGCATTTT
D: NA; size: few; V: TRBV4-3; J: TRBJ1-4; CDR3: CASSQDYRVKEKLFF; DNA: TGCGCCAGCAGCCAAGACTACAGGGTAAAGGAAAAACTGTTTTTT
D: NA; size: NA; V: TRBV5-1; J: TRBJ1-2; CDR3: CASSSIAVQGYYGYTF; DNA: TGCGCCAGCAGCTCCATAGCTGTACAGGGATACTATGGCTACACCTTC
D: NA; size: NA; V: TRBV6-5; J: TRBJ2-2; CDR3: CASSYSGVRNTGELFF; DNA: TGTGCCAGCAGTTACTCAGGGGTTAGGAACACCGGGGAGCTGTTTTTT
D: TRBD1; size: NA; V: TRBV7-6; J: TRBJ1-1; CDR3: CASSPNRGPMNTEAFF; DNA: TGTGCCAGCAGCCCTAACAGGGGGCCCATGAACACTGAAGCTTTCTTT
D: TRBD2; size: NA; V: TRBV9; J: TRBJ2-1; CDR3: CASSVVTSGEYNEQFF; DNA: TGTGCCAGCAGCGTAGTTACTAGCGGGGAGTACAATGAGCAGTTCTTC
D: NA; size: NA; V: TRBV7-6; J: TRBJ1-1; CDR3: CASSLGSSDTEAFF; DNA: TGTGCCAGCAGCTTAGGGAGTTCGGACACTGAAGCTTTCTTT
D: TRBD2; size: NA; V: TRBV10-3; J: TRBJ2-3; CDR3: CAISGTSGSTDTQYF; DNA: TGTGCCATCAGTGGGACTAGCGGAAGCACAGATACGCAGTATTTT
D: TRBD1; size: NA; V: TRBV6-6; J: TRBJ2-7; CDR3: CASTEDRAPYEQYF; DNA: TGTGCCAGCACCGAGGACAGGGCGCCCTACGAGCAGTACTTC
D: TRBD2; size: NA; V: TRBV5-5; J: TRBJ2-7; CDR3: CASSQDGSGGSYEQYF; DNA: TGTGCCAGCAGCCAAGATGGTTCGGGGGGTTCCTACGAGCAGTACTTC
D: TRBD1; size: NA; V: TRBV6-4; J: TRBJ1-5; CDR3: CASSLTGEGNQPQHF; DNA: TGTGCCAGCAGTTTGACAGGGGAAGGCAATCAGCCCCAGCATTTT
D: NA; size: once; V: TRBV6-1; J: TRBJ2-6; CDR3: CASGQGGSGANVLTF; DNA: TGTGCCAGCGGGCAGGGAGGTTCTGGGGCCAACGTCCTGACTTTC
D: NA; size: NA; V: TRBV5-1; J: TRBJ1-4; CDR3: CASSPEGGRGTNEKLFF; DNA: TGCGCCAGCAGCCCCGAGGGCGGGCGTGGAACTAATGAAAAACTGTTTTTT
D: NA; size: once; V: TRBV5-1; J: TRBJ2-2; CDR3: CASMYPGGNTGELFF; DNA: TGCGCCAGCATGTACCCAGGAGGGAACACCGGGGAGCTGTTTTTT
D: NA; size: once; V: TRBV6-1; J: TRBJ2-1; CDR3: CASSEAEGRGDNEQFF; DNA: TGTGCCAGCAGTGAAGCAGAGGGCCGGGGTGACAATGAGCAGTTCTTC
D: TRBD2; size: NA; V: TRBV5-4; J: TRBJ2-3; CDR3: CALAGGPSTDTQYF; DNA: TGCGCTCTCGCGGGGGGACCTAGCACAGATACGCAGTATTTT
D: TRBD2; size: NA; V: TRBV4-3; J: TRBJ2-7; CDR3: CASSQGERGDYEQYF; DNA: TGCGCCAGCAGCCAAGGGGAGCGGGGGGACTACGAGCAGTACTTC
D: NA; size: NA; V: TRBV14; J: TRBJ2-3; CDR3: CASTSGDLPDTQYF; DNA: TGTGCCAGCACTTCAGGGGACCTCCCAGATACGCAGTATTTT
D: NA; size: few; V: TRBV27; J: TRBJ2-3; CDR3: CASSSDSLGADTQYF; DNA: TGTGCCAGCAGTTCGGACTCTCTAGGCGCAGATACGCAGTATTTT
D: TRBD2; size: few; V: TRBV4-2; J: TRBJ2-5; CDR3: CASSQGSGGQETQYF; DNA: TGTGCCAGCAGCCAAGGGAGCGGGGGGCAAGAGACCCAGTACTTC
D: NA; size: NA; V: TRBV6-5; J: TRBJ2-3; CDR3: CASTLDRHTQYF; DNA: TGTGCCAGCACCCTAGACAGACATACGCAGTATTTT
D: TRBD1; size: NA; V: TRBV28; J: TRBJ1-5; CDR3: CASSKDRGRAQHF; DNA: TGTGCCAGCAGTAAAGACAGGGGAAGGGCCCAGCATTTT
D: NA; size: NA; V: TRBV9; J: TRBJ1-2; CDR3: CASSALDRSAGGYTF; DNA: TGTGCCAGCAGCGCACTGGACAGATCCGCCGGGGGCTACACCTTC
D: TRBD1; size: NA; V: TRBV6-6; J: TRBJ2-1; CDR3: CASRYPGQTFPEQFF; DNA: TGTGCCAGCAGGTACCCGGGACAGACCTTCCCTGAGCAGTTCTTC
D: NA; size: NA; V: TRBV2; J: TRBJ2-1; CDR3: CASSEAQGYNEQFF; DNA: TGTGCCAGCAGTGAAGCGCAGGGATACAATGAGCAGTTCTTC
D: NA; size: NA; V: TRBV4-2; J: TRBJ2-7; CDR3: CASSQDSGIEQYF; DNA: TGTGCCAGCAGCCAAGATTCAGGAATCGAGCAGTACTTC
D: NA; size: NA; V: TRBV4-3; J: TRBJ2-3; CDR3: CASSQDLGQTTDTQYF; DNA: TGCGCCAGCAGCCAAGATCTTGGGCAGACCACAGATACGCAGTATTTT
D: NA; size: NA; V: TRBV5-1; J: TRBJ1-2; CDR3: CASSLGAGMGYTF; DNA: TGCGCCAGCAGCTTGGGGGCAGGGATGGGCTACACCTTC
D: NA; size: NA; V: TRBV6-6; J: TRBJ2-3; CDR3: CASSLTETDTQYF; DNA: TGTGCCAGCAGTTTGACGGAGACAGATACGCAGTATTTT
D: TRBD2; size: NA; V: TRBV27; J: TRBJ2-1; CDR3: CASGTSGSPSSYNEQFF; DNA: TGTGCCAGCGGGACTAGCGGGAGTCCCAGCTCCTACAATGAGCAGTTCTTC
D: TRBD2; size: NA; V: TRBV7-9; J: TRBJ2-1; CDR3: CASSSKERGAPSSYNEQFF; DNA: TGTGCCAGCAGCTCCAAGGAGCGGGGGGCCCCCAGCTCCTACAATGAGCAGTTCTTC
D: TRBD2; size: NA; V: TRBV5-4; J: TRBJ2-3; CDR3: CASSPRTSRDTQYF; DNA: TGTGCCAGCAGCCCCCGGACTAGCCGAGATACGCAGTATTTT
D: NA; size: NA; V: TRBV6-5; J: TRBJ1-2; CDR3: CASSAGAPGYTF; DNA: TGTGCCAGCAGTGCGGGGGCGCCTGGCTACACCTTC
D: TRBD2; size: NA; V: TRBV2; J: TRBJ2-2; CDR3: CASSDILAGSGELFF; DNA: TGTGCCAGCAGTGACATCCTAGCGGGAAGTGGGGAGCTGTTTTTT
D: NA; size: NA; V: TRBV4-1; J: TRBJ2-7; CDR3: CASSQVPSMRSYEQYF; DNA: TGCGCCAGCAGCCAAGTGCCTTCCATGAGGTCCTACGAGCAGTACTTC
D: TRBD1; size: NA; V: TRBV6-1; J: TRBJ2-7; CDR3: CASTGTGLHEQYF; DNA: TGTGCCAGCACCGGGACAGGGCTCCACGAGCAGTACTTC
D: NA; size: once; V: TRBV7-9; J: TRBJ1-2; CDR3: CASSLGPQVRYGYTF; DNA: TGTGCCAGCAGCTTAGGGCCACAGGTGCGCTATGGCTACACCTTC
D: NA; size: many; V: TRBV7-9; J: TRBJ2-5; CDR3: CARTPRPGETQYF; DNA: TGTGCCAGAACCCCTCGGCCGGGAGAGACCCAGTACTTC
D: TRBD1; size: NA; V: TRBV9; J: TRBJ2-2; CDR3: CASIEGQGRNTGELFF; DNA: TGTGCCAGCATCGAGGGACAGGGGAGGAACACCGGGGAGCTGTTTTTT
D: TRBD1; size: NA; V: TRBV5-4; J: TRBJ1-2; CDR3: CASSRIGQGQGYTF; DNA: TGTGCCAGCAGCCGAATAGGACAGGGTCAAGGCTACACCTTC
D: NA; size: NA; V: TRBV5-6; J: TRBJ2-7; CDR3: CASYGEQREQYF; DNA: TGTGCCAGCTACGGAGAGCAACGCGAGCAGTACTTC
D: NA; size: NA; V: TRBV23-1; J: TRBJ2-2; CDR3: CASSQSARAPGELFF; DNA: TGCGCCAGCAGTCAATCGGCCAGGGCCCCCGGGGAGCTGTTTTTT
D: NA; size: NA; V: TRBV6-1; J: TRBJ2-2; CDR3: CASSEARRDLFLGTGELFF; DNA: TGTGCCAGCAGTGAAGCAAGGAGGGACCTCTTCTTAGGCACCGGGGAGCTGTTTTTT
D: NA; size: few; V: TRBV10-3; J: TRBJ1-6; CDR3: CAISTGSSPLHF; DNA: TGTGCCATCAGTACAGGGAGTTCACCCCTCCACTTT
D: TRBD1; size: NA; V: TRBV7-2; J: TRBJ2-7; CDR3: CASSSPPAGGEQYF; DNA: TGTGCCAGCAGCTCCCCCCCGGCAGGGGGCGAGCAGTACTTC
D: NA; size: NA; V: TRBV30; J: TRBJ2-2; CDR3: CAWSNLAADTGELFF; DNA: TGTGCCTGGAGTAATTTAGCGGCGGACACCGGGGAGCTGTTTTTT
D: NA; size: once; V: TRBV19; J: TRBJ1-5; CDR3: CASSIGAGQPQHF; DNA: TGTGCCAGTAGTATTGGGGCAGGACAGCCCCAGCATTTT
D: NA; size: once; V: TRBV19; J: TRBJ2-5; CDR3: CASSIWPDSIQETQYF; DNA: TGTGCCAGTAGTATTTGGCCGGACAGCATACAAGAGACCCAGTACTTC
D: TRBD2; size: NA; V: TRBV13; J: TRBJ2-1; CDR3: CASSLLSGTGDNEQFF; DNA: TGTGCCAGCAGCTTACTCAGCGGGACGGGGGACAATGAGCAGTTCTTC